Shown below are 8 T cell receptor beta chains from a single sample sequenced in a study of T cell repertoires in aging, cancer and after chemotherapy. TCR beta rearrangements were amplified from peripheral blood genomic DNA. Multiplex touch-down PCR with TRB-A/B primers amplified rearranged V-D-J TRB sequences. From the multiplex PCR reads, TCRdb called clonotypes with MiXCR, one entry per CDR3 protein. The repertoire holds some 5,000 distinct CDR3 sequences, with about 20% as singletons. Sequencing input: blood. These receptors originate from a human donor with a blood cancer.

This rearrangement joins TRBV20-1 to TRBJ2-5, with D possibly TRBD2 on 6 matching bases. The CDR3 extends over 14 amino acids. The V gene lost 1 base and the J gene lost 5 bases, with 14 bases spanning the gap. Germline V lookup: CDR1 DFQATT, CDR2 SNEGSKA (reference sequence). The CDR3 sequence is CSARAGDSQETQYF. Here the CDR3 DNA reads TGCAGTGCTAGAGCCGGGGACTCGCAGGAGACCCAGTACTTC.

This clonotype is medium-sized. This chain joins TRBV29-1 and TRBJ2-5, with a weak D call TRBD2 (6 bases). Deletions cut 8 bases from V and 4 bases from J, with 14 bases between. Germline V CDR1 and CDR2: SQVTM, ANQGSEA. The CDR3 runs 12 residues. The CDR3 reads CSTRDSGETQYF. CDR3 sequence (DNA): TGCAGCACTCGGGACTCCGGAGAGACCCAGTACTTC. The complete variable domain, with remaining parts taken from reference TRBV29-1 and TRBJ2-5, reads SAVISQKPSRDICQRGTSLTIQCQVDSQVTMMFWYRQQPGQSLTLIATANQGSEATYESGFVIDKFPISRPNLTFSTLTVSNMSPEDSSIYLCSTRDSGETQYFGPGTRLLVL.

The table lists this clonotype with a few counts. J is TRBJ1-3 and V is TRBV5-1; 8 bases fit TRBD1. V gave up 4 bases and J gave up 3 bases; unmatched junction bases: 9. The CDR3 runs to 16 residues. The germline V gene has CDR1 SGHRS and CDR2 YFSETQ. The CDR3 region is CASSEDPGGFGNTIYF. The DNA for the CDR3 is TGCGCCAGCAGCGAAGATCCAGGGGGCTTTGGAAACACCATATATTTT.

By sample share, this clonotype is medium-sized (0.01 to 0.1%). The chain recombines TRBV29-1 with TRBJ1-2, with TRBD1 as a possible D gene (5 bases). CDR3 size: 13 residues. The germline V and J ends were trimmed by 4 bases and 5 bases, with 14 bases remaining between them. In germline, CDR1 is SQVTM, CDR2 ANQGSEA. CDR3: CSVVDSQRYGYTF. DNA for the CDR3: TGCAGCGTTGTAGACAGCCAACGGTATGGCTACACCTTC.

The chain joins TRBV28 to TRBJ2-5; a weak D match, TRBD2 (6 bases). CDR3 length: 14 amino acids. CDR1 MDHEN and CDR2 SYDVKM come from the germline V gene. V lost 6 bases and J lost 4, with 15 bases in between. In DNA form, the CDR3 reads TGTGCCAGCAGCCGCTGGAGGGCGGGAGAGACCCAGTACTTC. Translated, it gives CASSRWRAGETQYF.

By share, this clonotype counts as medium-sized. The gene calls are TRBV19 and TRBJ2-4; perhaps TRBD1 as D (5 bases). CDR1 and CDR2 (germline): LNHDA, SQIVND (reference sequence). CDR3 length: 15 amino acids. Trimming cost V 3 bases and J 0 bases, with 9 bases left between them. The CDR3 nucleotides read TGTGCCAGTAGTATTGACAGTCTAGCCAAAAACATTCAGTACTTC. This codes for CASSIDSLAKNIQYF.

A remark on this clonotype: A much larger clone differs by one base, so this may be a read error. The V and J genes are TRBV11-1 and TRBJ2-5; tentative D call: TRBD2 (6 bases). The germline gives CDR1 SGHAT, CDR2 FQDESV (reference sequence). V was clipped by 1 base and J by 4 bases, with 13 bases between them. The CDR3 consists of 15 residues. CDR3: CASSLGQAGGETQYF. The CDR3 DNA reads as TGTGCCAGCAGCTTAGGACAAGCCGGGGGAGAGACCCAGTACTTC.

Only one count was recorded for this clonotype. The genes are TRBV4-2 and TRBJ2-1; D could derive from TRBD1 or TRBD2 (6 bases each). V lost 4 bases and J 6 bases, leaving 22 bases between the germline ends. The CDR3 has 17 residues. CDR1 is LGHNA, CDR2 YNFKEQ, per germline. CDR3 residues: CASSRSGARGVVNEQFF. The CDR3 bases are TGTGCCAGCAGCCGTTCGGGGGCGCGGGGAGTCGTCAATGAGCAGTTCTTC.